One and the same sample provided the 7 T cell receptor beta chains below, sequenced in a study of CD8 T cells in ankylosing spondylitis. The study's findings and limits: It appeared that ankylosing spondylitis blood was characterized by a TCR beta motif of 8 or 9 highly homologous variants.

Their specific antigens are unknown. MiXCR was run by TCRdb on the 5' RACE reads, yielding one entry per CDR3 protein. The sample lists under 450,000 distinct CDR3 sequences, roughly 15% occurring once. Source material: blood, either unsorted or a sorted T cell fraction (not recorded which). Every receptor here comes from a male donor with ankylosing spondylitis.

The chain carries TRBV3-1 and TRBJ1-1; 7 bases are a match to TRBD1. V dropped 4 bases and J dropped 3; count of bases not matched to a gene: 5. From germline, CDR1 is LGHDT and CDR2 YNNKEL (reference sequence). The CDR3 totals 14 residues. The CDR3 here is CASSRRQGDTEAFF. The DNA for the CDR3 is TGTGCCAGCAGCCGACGGCAGGGGGACACTGAAGCTTTCTTT. Combining the CDR3 with reference TRBV3-1 and TRBJ1-1 gives the whole variable domain DTAVSQTPKYLVTQMGNDKSIKCEQNLGHDTMYWYKQDSKKFLKIMFSYNNKELIINETVPNRFSPKSPDKAHLNLHINSLELGDSAVYFCASSRRQGDTEAFFGQGTRLTVV.

The chain links TRBV24-1 to TRBJ2-7; maybe TRBD2 (6 bases). CDR3 length: 12 amino acids. Germline V lookup: CDR1 KGHDR, CDR2 SFDVKD. The CDR3 DNA reads as TGTGCAAGGGAGGCCCTCTCCTACGAGCAGTACTTC. It specifies CAREALSYEQYF.

J is TRBJ1-2 and V is TRBV5-1, with 7 bases aligning to TRBD1. V lost 8 bases and J lost 5; bases outside the gene matches: 9. Germline V CDR1 and CDR2: SGHRS, YFSETQ. The CDR3 consists of 13 residues. The CDR3 bases are TGCGCCAGTCACAGGGGTTGGGGGTATGGCTACACCTTC. Translation gives CASHRGWGYGYTF.

This clonotype was counted only a few times. This sequence joins TRBV2 and TRBJ2-5; TRBD1 matches at 8 bases. The CDR3 has 12 amino acids. Trimming cost V 6 bases and J 3 bases; bases outside gene matches: 0. Germline values: CDR1 SNHLY, CDR2 FYNNEI. The CDR3 loop is CASRTGEETQYF. The CDR3 DNA reads TGTGCCAGCAGGACAGGGGAAGAGACCCAGTACTTC.

Only a few counts were recorded for this clonotype. J is TRBJ2-7 and V is TRBV4-3; D remains ambiguous. Trimming stripped 1 base from V and 8 bases from J, with 12 bases between. The CDR3 totals 13 residues. Germline V gene sequence: CDR1 LGHNA, CDR2 YSLEER. The CDR3 loop is CASSQVGSGKQYF. The CDR3 DNA sequence: TGCGCCAGCAGCCAAGTCGGATCCGGCAAGCAGTACTTC.

This chain links TRBV30 with TRBJ1-1; D is possibly TRBD1 (5 bases). Germline V gene sequence: CDR1 GTSNPN, CDR2 SVGIG (reference sequence). The CDR3 spans 15 residues. The V and J ends lost 3 bases and 0 bases respectively, with 14 bases between them. In DNA form, the CDR3 reads TGTGCCTGGAGAGAACCGGGACTTTTGAACACTGAAGCTTTCTTT. Amino acid sequence: CAWREPGLLNTEAFF. Full variable domain (rest looked up from reference TRBV30 and TRBJ1-1): SQTIHQWPATLVQPVGSPLSLECTVEGTSNPNLYWYRQAAGRGLQLLFYSVGIGQISSEVPQNLSASRPQDRQFILSSKKLLLSDSGFYLCAWREPGLLNTEAFFGQGTRLTVV.

The chain is built from TRBV10-2 and TRBJ2-3; D gene unclear. Germline assignment: CDR1 WSHSY and CDR2 SAAADI. The CDR3 is 13 residues long. Trimming shortened V by 2 bases and J by 5 bases, and 8 bases separated the two germline ends. The chain's CDR3 is CASSEQRGDTQYF. CDR3 nucleotides: TGCGCCAGCAGTGAGCAGCGCGGAGATACGCAGTATTTT.